This passage covers 8 T cell receptor beta chains from one sample sequenced in a study of PD-L1 blockade in urothelial cancer. Sequencing used immunoSEQ multiplex PCR; TCRdb keeps in-frame clones, though not all of them. The sample lists 75,000 to 95,000 clones, 85% to 95% occurring once. The starting material was PBMCs, obtained around atezolizumab (anti-PD-L1) treatment. Receptors were obtained from a man aged 55 to 70 with urothelial cancer.

J is TRBJ2-7 and V is TRBV27, with 11 bases aligning to TRBD1. Losses at the gene ends were 5 bases for V and 2 bases for J; bases not matched to a gene: 17. The length of the CDR3 is 19 residues. Germline V CDR1 and CDR2: MNHEY, SMNVEV (reference sequence). The CDR3 DNA reads as TGTGCCAGCAGTCCATGGACAGGGGGCGGGCGGGGGACGCCCTACGAGCAGTACTTC. As protein: CASSPWTGGGRGTPYEQYF.

The rearrangement joins TRBV19 to TRBJ2-7, with TRBD2 matching over 10 bases. V dropped 3 bases and J dropped 0; count of bases not matched to a gene: 2. The CDR3 consists of 15 residues. CDR1 is LNHDA, CDR2 SQIVND, per germline (reference sequence). CDR3 protein: CASSMSSGGSYEQYF. CDR3 DNA sequence: TGTGCCAGTAGTATGTCTAGCGGGGGCTCCTACGAGCAGTACTTC. Based on the CDR3 plus reference TRBV19 and TRBJ2-7, the full variable domain is DGGITQSPKYLFRKEGQNVTLSCEQNLNHDAMYWYRQDPGQGLRLIYYSQIVNDFQKGDIAEGYSVSREKKESFPLTVTSAQKNPTAFYLCASSMSSGGSYEQYFGPGTRLTVT.

This clone came up once. J is TRBJ2-1 and V is TRBV7-8; TRBD2 matches 8 bases. The CDR3 spans 16 residues. V trimming: 3 bases; J trimming: 6 bases; junction bases outside the gene matches: 10. Germline CDR1 SGHVS, CDR2 FQNEAQ. The CDR3: CASSFPSGRRPNEQFF. The DNA of the CDR3 is TGTGCCAGCAGCTTCCCAAGCGGGAGAAGGCCCAATGAGCAGTTCTTC.

CDR3 protein: CASSPSGRGSTGELFF. In nucleotides, the CDR3 is TGTGCCAGTAGTCCAAGCGGGAGAGGGAGTACCGGGGAGCTGTTTTTT. The rearrangement joins TRBV19 to TRBJ2-2, with TRBD2 matching over 8 bases. Germline V lookup: CDR1 LNHDA, CDR2 SQIVND (reference sequence). Trimming removed 5 bases from V and 5 bases from J; junction bases left unmatched: 10. The CDR3 has 16 residues.

The chain employs TRBV7-9 and TRBJ1-4, with D unclear. The V and J ends lost 1 base and 10 bases respectively, with 10 bases between them. The germline V gene has CDR1 SEHNR and CDR2 FQNEAQ (reference sequence). This CDR3 is built from 13 residues. CDR3 bases: TGTGCCAGCAGCTTAGAGACGCGGGGAAAACTGTTTTTT. Translation gives CASSLETRGKLFF. The variable domain in full, with the rest retrieved from reference TRBV7-9 and TRBJ1-4, is DTGVSQNPRHKITKRGQNVTFRCDPISEHNRLYWYRQTLGQGPEFLTYFQNEAQLEKSRLLSDRFSAERPKGSFSTLEIQRTEQGDSAMYLCASSLETRGKLFFGSGTQLSVL.

The V call is TRBV6-1, the J call TRBJ2-5; 7 nucleotides line up with TRBD2. Trimming at V came to 2 bases and at J to 4 bases, leaving 10 bases not matched to a gene. The CDR3 sequence is 16 residues long. Per the germline V gene, CDR1 is MNHNS and CDR2 is SASEGT. The CDR3 bases are TGTGCCAGCAGTGAATGGGCCACTTCGGGGGGAGAGACCCAGTACTTC. Translation: CASSEWATSGGETQYF.

The V call is TRBV5-4, the J call TRBJ2-7, with 7 bases lining up with TRBD2. Trimming at V came to 2 bases and at J to 1 base, leaving 6 bases not matched to a gene. The CDR3 is 15 amino acids. The germline CDR1 and CDR2 sequences are SGHNT and YYREEE (reference sequence). The CDR3 DNA reads TGTGCCAGCAGCTTAAGGGCGGGAGAGTCCTACGAGCAGTACTTC. Amino acid sequence: CASSLRAGESYEQYF.

The rearrangement joins TRBV10-1 to TRBJ2-7; 8 nucleotides line up with TRBD1. This CDR3 has 14 residues. With V trimmed by 3 bases and J by 8 bases, 9 bases remained unmatched. CDR1 and CDR2 (germline): WNHNN, SYGVQD (reference sequence). This CDR3 is CASSEGGQVLQQYF. CDR3 in DNA: TGCGCCAGCAGTGAAGGGGGACAGGTGCTCCAGCAGTACTTC.